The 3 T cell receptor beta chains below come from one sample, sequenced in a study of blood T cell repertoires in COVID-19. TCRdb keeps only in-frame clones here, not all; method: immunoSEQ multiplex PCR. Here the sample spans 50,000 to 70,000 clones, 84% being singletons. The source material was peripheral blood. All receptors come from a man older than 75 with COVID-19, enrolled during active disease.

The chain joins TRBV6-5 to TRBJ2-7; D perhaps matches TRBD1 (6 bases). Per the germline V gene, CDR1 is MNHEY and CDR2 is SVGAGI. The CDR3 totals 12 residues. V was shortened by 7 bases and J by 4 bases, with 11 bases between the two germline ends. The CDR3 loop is CASNTGLYEQYF. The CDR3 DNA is TGTGCCAGCAACACAGGGTTGTACGAGCAGTACTTC.

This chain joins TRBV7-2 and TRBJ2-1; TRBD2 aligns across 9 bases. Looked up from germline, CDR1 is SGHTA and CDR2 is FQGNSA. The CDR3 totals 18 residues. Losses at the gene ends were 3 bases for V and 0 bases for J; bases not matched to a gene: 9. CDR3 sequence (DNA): TGTGCCAGCAGCTTTCCCCTAGCGGGGCTCCCCTCCTACAATGAGCAGTTCTTC. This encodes CASSFPLAGLPSYNEQFF.

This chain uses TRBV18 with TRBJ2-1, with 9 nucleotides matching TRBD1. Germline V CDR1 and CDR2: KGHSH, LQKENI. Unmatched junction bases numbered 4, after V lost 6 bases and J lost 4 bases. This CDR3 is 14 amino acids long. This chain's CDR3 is CASSTGGSYNEQFF. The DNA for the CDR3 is TGTGCCAGCTCGACAGGGGGTTCTTACAATGAGCAGTTCTTC.